This record covers a single T cell receptor (beta chain). The antigen is undetermined. This entry belongs to a study of beta chain features in type 1 diabetes. Overall study findings and caveats: All four CD4+ subsets from Type 1 diabetes patients carried moderately but significantly shorter TCRB CDR3s. VDJ junctions from type 1 diabetes patients carried fewer insertions and larger deletions.

Expressed TCRB transcripts were sequenced because the entire RNA isolate underwent reverse transcription. Assay: immunoSEQ multiplex PCR; the TCRdb copy retains only in-frame clones and omits some. The data contain some 250,000 clones, roughly a tenth of them singletons. The germline gives CDR1 MNHEY, CDR2 SVGAGI. The CDR3 is 14 residues long. V gave up 6 bases and J gave up 8 bases; unmatched junction bases: 9. This receptor was identified in a young man with type 1 diabetes. The sample comprised naive CD4+ T cells from blood. This chain links TRBV6-5 with TRBJ1-4; 7 bases are a match to TRBD1. CDR3 residues: CASSQTGIGEKLFF. In DNA form, the CDR3 reads TGTGCCAGCAGCCAGACAGGGATAGGGGAAAAACTGTTTTTT.